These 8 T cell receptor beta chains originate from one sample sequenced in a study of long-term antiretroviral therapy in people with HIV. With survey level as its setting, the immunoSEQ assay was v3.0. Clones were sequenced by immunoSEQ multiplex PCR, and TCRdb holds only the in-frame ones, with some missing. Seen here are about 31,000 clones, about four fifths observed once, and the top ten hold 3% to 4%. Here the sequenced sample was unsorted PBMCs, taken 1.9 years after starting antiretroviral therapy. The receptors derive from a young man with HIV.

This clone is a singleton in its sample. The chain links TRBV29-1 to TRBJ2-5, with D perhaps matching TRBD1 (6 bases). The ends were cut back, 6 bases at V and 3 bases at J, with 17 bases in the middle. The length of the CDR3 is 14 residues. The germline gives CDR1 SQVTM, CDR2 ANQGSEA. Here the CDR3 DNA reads TGCAGCGTCATCCTGGGGTCAGGGGAAGAGACCCAGTACTTC. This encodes CSVILGSGEETQYF.

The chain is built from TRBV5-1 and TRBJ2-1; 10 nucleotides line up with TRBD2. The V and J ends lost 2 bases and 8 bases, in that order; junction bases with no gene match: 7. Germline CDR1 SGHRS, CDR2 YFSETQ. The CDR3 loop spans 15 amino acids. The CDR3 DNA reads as TGCGCCAGCAGCTTAGAAGCGGGGGGGAGGGATGAGCAGTTCTTC. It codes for CASSLEAGGRDEQFF.

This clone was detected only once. CDR3 sequence reads: CASSYGQGLGNIQYF. The CDR3 coding sequence is TGTGCCAGCAGTTACGGACAGGGCCTAGGAAACATTCAGTACTTC. The J gene is TRBJ2-4, the V gene TRBV6-5; 8 positions match TRBD1. Trimming removed 2 bases from V and 6 bases from J; junction bases left unmatched: 6. The CDR3 is made up of 15 amino acids. Germline-derived CDR1 and CDR2 are MNHEY and SVGAGI.

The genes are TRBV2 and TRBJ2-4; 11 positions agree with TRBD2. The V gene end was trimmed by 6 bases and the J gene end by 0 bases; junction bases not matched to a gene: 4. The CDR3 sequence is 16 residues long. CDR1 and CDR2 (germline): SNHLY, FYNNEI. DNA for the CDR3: TGTGCCAGCAGCTTACTAGCGGGGGAAGCCAAAAACATTCAGTACTTC. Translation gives CASSLLAGEAKNIQYF.

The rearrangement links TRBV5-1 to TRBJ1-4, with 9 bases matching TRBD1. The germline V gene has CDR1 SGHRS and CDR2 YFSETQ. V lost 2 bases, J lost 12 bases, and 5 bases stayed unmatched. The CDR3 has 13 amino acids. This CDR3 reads CASSFTGGLELFF. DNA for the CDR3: TGCGCCAGCAGCTTTACAGGGGGCTTAGAACTGTTTTTT.

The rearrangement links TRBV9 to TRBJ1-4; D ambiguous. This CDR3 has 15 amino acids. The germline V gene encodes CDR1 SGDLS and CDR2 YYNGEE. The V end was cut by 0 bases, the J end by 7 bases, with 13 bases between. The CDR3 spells CASSVGEGVVEKLFF. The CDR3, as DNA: TGTGCCAGCAGCGTAGGTGAGGGAGTAGTTGAAAAACTGTTTTTT.

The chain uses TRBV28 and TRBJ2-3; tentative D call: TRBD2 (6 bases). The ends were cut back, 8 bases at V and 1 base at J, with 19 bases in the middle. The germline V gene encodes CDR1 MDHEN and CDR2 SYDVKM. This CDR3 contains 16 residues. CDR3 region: CASRDSQEPRTDTQYF. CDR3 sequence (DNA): TGTGCCAGCCGGGACTCCCAAGAACCGCGCACAGATACGCAGTATTTT.

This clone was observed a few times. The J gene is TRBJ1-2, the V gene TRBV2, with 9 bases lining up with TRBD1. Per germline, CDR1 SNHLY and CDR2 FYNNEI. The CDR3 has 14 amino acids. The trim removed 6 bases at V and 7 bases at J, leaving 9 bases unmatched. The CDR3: CASRPQGALGGYTF. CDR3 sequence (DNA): TGTGCCAGCAGACCACAGGGGGCTTTGGGTGGCTACACCTTC.